This T cell receptor (beta chain) emerged from a study of blood T cell repertoires in COVID-19. About the research overall: Researchers got acute and convalescent COVID-19 samples from the United States, Italy and Spain. Sources were T cells, B-cell-depleted T cells, or PBMCs; the material itself was cDNA or gDNA.

The CDR3 loop spans 12 amino acids. Germline CDR1 MGHDK, CDR2 SYGVNS. This clone was seen a handful of times. A read error may account for a junction end that differs from germline. In the study's own analysis: Amplification of reference gene primers was used by the study to estimate nucleated cell counts. TCRdb's copy holds only in-frame clones and misses some; the assay was immunoSEQ multiplex PCR. That table supplies the V and J calls and clone size; D and trimming were determined from the DNA. The data hold about 21,000 clones, with 82% observed a single time. The rearrangement uses TRBV25-1 and TRBJ2-7; D perhaps matches TRBD1 (6 bases). The sequencing sample was made of peripheral blood. This receptor was taken from a human donor in a cohort sampled during active COVID-19. The CDR3 region has the DNA TGTGCCAGCAGTGAACGGACAGCTCCCCTTTCTTTC. Amino acid sequence: CASSERTAPLSF.